Each of the 27 T cell receptor beta chains below was sequenced from the same sample in a study of Tregs in tolerant kidney transplant recipients. Here immunoSEQ multiplex PCR was the method, and the copy in TCRdb shows in-frame clones only, minus some. Of 90,000 or so clones detected, roughly 93% appear once; the ten largest clones hold roughly 1.7%. Mixed chimerism was transient after nonmyeloablative marrow transplants from related graft donors. The sample was CD4+ T cells from blood (PBMCs), taken 12 months after the transplant. The receptors come from a human patient who received a combined kidney and bone marrow transplant. Some T cells may have come from the graft donor.

V and J are TRBV11-3 and TRBJ1-3, with no clear D. The CDR3 sequence is 14 residues long. V shed 1 base and J shed 2 bases, with 6 bases lying between them. CDR1 is SGHNT and CDR2 is YENEEA in the germline V gene. In nucleotides, the CDR3 is TGTGCCAGCAGCTTAGGCGGGACTGGAAACACCATATATTTT. This sequence encodes CASSLGGTGNTIYF.

The J gene is TRBJ2-5, the V gene TRBV7-8; 7 positions agree with TRBD1. In germline, CDR1 is SGHVS, CDR2 FQNEAQ. There are 14 residues in the CDR3. The J segment lost 3 bases and the V segment lost 5 bases, leaving 6 bases of the junction unmatched. The CDR3 bases are TGTGCCAGCAGCACTGGGACAGCCGAAGAGACCCAGTACTTC. This gives the protein CASSTGTAEETQYF.

The rearrangement links TRBV7-3 to TRBJ2-5; weak D call: TRBD1 (5 bases). This CDR3 spans 14 amino acids. CDR1 is SGHTA, CDR2 FQGTGA, per germline. Trimming took 2 bases from V and 2 from J, leaving 9 bases between them. In DNA form, the CDR3 reads TGTGCCAGCAGCTTATTTCCAGGGCAAGAGACCCAGTACTTC. Protein product: CASSLFPGQETQYF. Complete variable domain (other parts from reference TRBV7-3 and TRBJ2-5): GAGVSQTPSNKVTEKGKYVELRCDPISGHTALYWYRQSLGQGPEFLIYFQGTGAADDSGLPNDRFFAVRPEGSVSTLKIQRTERGDSAVYLCASSLFPGQETQYFGPGTRLLVL.

The rearrangement links TRBV2 to TRBJ2-2; weak D call: TRBD2 (5 bases). This CDR3 has 15 amino acids. CDR1 is SNHLY and CDR2 is FYNNEI in the germline V gene. The ends were cut back, 5 bases at V and 2 bases at J, with 12 bases in the middle. The CDR3 spells CASSFAGINTGELFF. DNA for the CDR3: TGTGCCAGCAGTTTCGCCGGGATCAACACCGGGGAGCTGTTTTTT.

The CDR3 spells CASSNRRGFHDEQYF. CDR3 bases: TGTGCCAGCAGCAATCGAAGAGGGTTTCATGACGAGCAGTACTTC. The V call is TRBV21-1, the J call TRBJ2-7; the tabulated D call, TRBD2, remains unverified against the DNA. TRBV21-1 is a pseudogene segment. The CDR3 covers 15 residues.

Worth noting for this clone: Other DNA sequences within the sample encode an identical CDR3. The gene calls are TRBV4-1 and TRBJ2-6; 8 bases map to TRBD1. Per the germline V gene, CDR1 is MGHRA and CDR2 is YSYEKL. The CDR3 totals 17 residues. V shed 1 base, J shed 4 bases, and the junction held 6 bases outside the gene matches. CDR3 bases: TGCGCCAGCAGCCAAGGCAGGGGGCGGTCCGGGGCCAACGTCCTGACTTTC. It yields the protein CASSQGRGRSGANVLTF.

V is TRBV27 and J is TRBJ1-2; 10 bases map to TRBD1. J was trimmed by 7 bases and V by 3 bases; bases with no gene match: 5. CDR3 length: 14 amino acids. CDR1 and CDR2 from the germline V gene are MNHEY and SMNVEV (reference sequence). The CDR3 here is CASSLGQGLGGYTF. CDR3 sequence (DNA): TGTGCCAGCAGTTTGGGACAGGGGTTGGGTGGCTACACCTTC.

The genes are TRBV4-1 and TRBJ2-7; D perhaps matches TRBD1 (5 bases). The CDR3 is 14 amino acids. V was trimmed by 0 bases and J by 3 bases, leaving 9 bases between them. CDR1 MGHRA and CDR2 YSYEKL come from the germline V gene. CDR3 DNA: TGCGCCAGCAGCCAAGAATCAGGGTTCTACGAGCAGTACTTC. Translating gives CASSQESGFYEQYF.

The V gene is TRBV7-2, the J gene TRBJ2-2; 8 bases are shared with TRBD1. Germline trimming cut 5 bases from V and 2 bases from J; bases unmatched to any gene: 4. Germline loops: CDR1 SGHTA, CDR2 FQGNSA. The CDR3 consists of 15 residues. This CDR3 reads CASSRQGINTGELFF. The CDR3 DNA reads TGTGCCAGCAGCCGACAGGGGATAAACACCGGGGAGCTGTTTTTT.

This clone came up once. V gene TRBV19 combines with J gene TRBJ2-3, with D unresolved. Germline V lookup: CDR1 LNHDA, CDR2 SQIVND (reference sequence). This CDR3 spans 15 amino acids. Trimming shortened V by 4 bases and J by 1 base, and 12 bases separated the two germline ends. This CDR3 is CASSTIHRGTDTQYF. The DNA of the CDR3 is TGTGCCAGTAGTACCATACATCGGGGCACAGATACGCAGTATTTT.

V is TRBV18 and J is TRBJ2-7; 7 bases agree with TRBD1. Unmatched junction bases numbered 4, after V lost 2 bases and J lost 0 bases. The CDR3 runs to 15 residues. Germline V lookup: CDR1 KGHSH, CDR2 LQKENI. The CDR3 protein is CASSPSGGSSYEQYF. The CDR3 DNA is TGTGCCAGCTCACCATCAGGGGGTAGCTCCTACGAGCAGTACTTC.

The CDR3 loop is CASSLAQGPGELFF. DNA of the CDR3: TGCGCCAGCAGCTTGGCCCAGGGGCCCGGGGAGCTGTTTTTT. This chain joins TRBV5-1 and TRBJ2-2, with D perhaps matching TRBD1 (6 bases). The CDR3 length is 14 residues. Germline V gives CDR1 SGHRS, CDR2 YFSETQ. Trimming took off 0 bases at V and 6 bases at J, with 9 bases between the two ends. The full variable domain, completed using reference TRBV5-1 and TRBJ2-2, is KAGVTQTPRYLIKTRGQQVTLSCSPISGHRSVSWYQQTPGQGLQFLFEYFSETQRNKGNFPGRFSGRQFSNSRSEMNVSTLELGDSALYLCASSLAQGPGELFFGEGSRLTVL.

This chain connects TRBV30 to TRBJ1-5; 10 nucleotides match TRBD1. Germline CDR1 GTSNPN, CDR2 SVGIG (reference sequence). The trim removed 3 bases at V and 3 bases at J, leaving 8 bases unmatched. The CDR3 length is 16 residues. The CDR3, as DNA: TGTGCCTGGAGAAAAGACAGGGGGCAGGTCAATCAGCCCCAGCATTTT. Its protein is CAWRKDRGQVNQPQHF.

CDR3 sequence: CASRETGVPNYGYTF. For the CDR3, the DNA is TGTGCCAGCAGGGAGACAGGGGTCCCTAACTATGGCTACACCTTC. The chain couples TRBV6-5 to TRBJ1-2; 8 bases align to TRBD1. The V gene's germline CDR1 is MNHEY and CDR2 SVGAGI. J was trimmed by 0 bases and V by 6 bases; bases with no gene match: 6. This CDR3 region has 15 residues.

V usage is TRBV5-1 and J usage is TRBJ2-2; TRBD2 aligns across 9 bases. CDR3 length equals 16 residues. With 4 bases clipped from V and 0 bases from J, the junction kept 4 bases outside the gene matches. From germline, CDR1 is SGHRS and CDR2 YFSETQ. DNA of the CDR3: TGCGCCAGCAGCGTACTAGCGGGCTCGAACACCGGGGAGCTGTTTTTT. Translated, it gives CASSVLAGSNTGELFF.

The chain combines TRBV11-2 with TRBJ1-1, with a weak D call TRBD1 (6 bases). The CDR3 is 12 amino acids. The germline CDR1 and CDR2 sequences are SGHAT and FQNNGV. Between the trimmed V and J ends, which lost 7 bases and 11 bases, there was a span of 17 bases. The CDR3 reads CASTPLFDRAFF. CDR3 sequence (DNA): TGTGCCAGCACCCCTCTCTTCGACAGGGCTTTCTTT.

The genes are TRBV11-3 and TRBJ2-5; 11 bases line up with TRBD2. The CDR3 is 16 amino acids. With V trimmed by 4 bases and J by 2 bases, 6 bases remained unmatched. Germline V gives CDR1 SGHNT, CDR2 YENEEA. The CDR3 DNA sequence: TGTGCCAGCAGCTCTCAGGGACTAGCGGCACAAGAGACCCAGTACTTC. Its protein product is CASSSQGLAAQETQYF.

V gene TRBV28 combines with J gene TRBJ1-2; the D is unclear. CDR1 is MDHEN and CDR2 is SYDVKM in the germline V gene. The CDR3 totals 11 residues. V was trimmed by 6 bases and J by 6 bases, leaving 8 bases between them. The CDR3 region is CASRPEDGYTF. Written as DNA, the CDR3 is TGTGCCAGCAGGCCGGAGGATGGCTACACCTTC.

V usage is TRBV5-6 and J usage is TRBJ2-7, with 10 nucleotides matching TRBD2. The CDR3 covers 15 residues. After removal of 5 bases from V and 2 bases from J, the junction contained 7 bases not matched to a gene. The germline CDR1 and CDR2 sequences are SGHDT and YYEEEE. The CDR3 loop is CASSRSGGRPYEQYF. The CDR3 DNA sequence: TGTGCCAGCAGTCGTAGCGGGGGGAGGCCCTACGAGCAGTACTTC.

The J gene is TRBJ1-1, the V gene TRBV7-2; D might be TRBD1 (6 bases). Trimming left V 6 bases short and J 4 bases short, with 12 bases between. The germline V gene encodes CDR1 SGHTA and CDR2 FQGNSA. The length of the CDR3 is 13 residues. CDR3 bases: TGTGCCAGCAGACAGGGTTCCGGCACTGAAGCTTTCTTT. This gives the protein CASRQGSGTEAFF.

Of note for this clone: A junction end diverges from the germline sequence, so it may reflect a read error. This sample includes further DNA sequences coding for the same CDR3. This chain connects TRBV18 to TRBJ1-6, with 8 nucleotides matching TRBD1. Germline V gene sequence: CDR1 KGHSH, CDR2 LQKENI. CDR3 length equals 17 residues. The CDR3, as DNA: TGTGCCAGCTCACCAAGGTCTGGACAGGGAAATAATTCCCCCCTCCACTTT. It yields the protein CASSPRSGQGNNSPLHF.

This clone was detected once. This rearrangement joins TRBV19 to TRBJ2-7; 7 bases agree with TRBD1. Unmatched junction bases numbered 5, after V lost 3 bases and J lost 0 bases. The length of the CDR3 is 15 residues. Germline CDR1 LNHDA, CDR2 SQIVND (reference sequence). CDR3 region: CASSMRQGVSYEQYF. The CDR3 DNA sequence: TGTGCCAGTAGTATGAGGCAGGGGGTCTCCTACGAGCAGTACTTC.

The chain combines TRBV29-1 with TRBJ2-3; D remains unclear. V was cut by 4 bases and J by 8 bases, with 13 bases left in between. The germline CDR1 and CDR2 sequences are SQVTM and ANQGSEA. The CDR3 is made up of 12 amino acids. CDR3 amino acids: CSVGHDAGTQYF. CDR3 coding DNA: TGCAGCGTTGGACATGACGCCGGTACGCAGTATTTT.

This clone showed up just once. The V call is TRBV7-2, the J call TRBJ2-7, with 10 bases that match TRBD2. The CDR3 has 16 amino acids. V was clipped by 3 bases and J by 4 bases; unmatched bases: 9. The germline gives CDR1 SGHTA, CDR2 FQGNSA. Written as DNA, the CDR3 is TGTGCCAGCAGCTTGGGCCCGACTAGCGGGTTATACGAGCAGTACTTC. It is translated as CASSLGPTSGLYEQYF.

The J gene is TRBJ2-2, the V gene TRBV2, with 9 bases fitting TRBD1. CDR3 length equals 12 residues. V lost 10 bases, J lost 8 bases, and 5 bases stayed unmatched. Germline loops: CDR1 SNHLY, CDR2 FYNNEI. CDR3 loop: CATGQGRGELFF. The CDR3 DNA reads TGTGCCACTGGACAGGGGAGGGGGGAGCTGTTTTTT.

The CDR3, as DNA: TGTGCCAGCAGTGAAGGCAGGGACAGAGTCCCGCAGTATTTT. Translated: CASSEGRDRVPQYF. The chain joins TRBV6-1 to TRBJ2-3, with 7 bases identical to TRBD1. With V trimmed by 1 base and J by 10 bases, 8 bases remained unmatched. Per germline, CDR1 MNHNS and CDR2 SASEGT. The CDR3 is 14 residues long.

V gene TRBV27 combines with J gene TRBJ2-5; D possibly corresponds to TRBD2 (6 bases). With 3 bases removed from V and 0 bases from J, the gap between germline ends came to 11 bases. This CDR3 has 15 amino acids. Germline CDR1 MNHEY, CDR2 SMNVEV (reference sequence). The CDR3 region is CASSFGGTYQETQYF. In nucleotides, the CDR3 is TGTGCCAGCAGTTTCGGAGGGACGTACCAAGAGACCCAGTACTTC.